This T cell receptor beta chain came from a study of shared T cell receptors in the human thymus. Only in-frame clones appear in the TCRdb table, and some are missing; sequencing was by immunoSEQ multiplex PCR. Of some 720,000 clones detected, 88% appear once; the ten largest clones hold 0.0095% to 0.012%. V shed 3 bases, J shed 4 bases, and the junction held 21 bases outside the gene matches. The CDR3 runs 19 residues. Looked up from germline, CDR1 is SGDLS and CDR2 is YYNGEE. This sample also belongs to another study, concerning human thymus T cells. Turning to that study: Related reports documented highly overlapping thymic repertoires among unrelated individuals.

The sequence was collected from a boy less than two years old with a congenital heart defect. Sequencing used thymocytes. This chain connects TRBV9 to TRBJ1-1, with 7 bases fitting TRBD1. The CDR3 coding sequence is TGTGCCAGCAGCGGGGACAGTAAAAATTGGCACCGTGGCGGCACTGAAGCTTTCTTT. This gives the protein CASSGDSKNWHRGGTEAFF.